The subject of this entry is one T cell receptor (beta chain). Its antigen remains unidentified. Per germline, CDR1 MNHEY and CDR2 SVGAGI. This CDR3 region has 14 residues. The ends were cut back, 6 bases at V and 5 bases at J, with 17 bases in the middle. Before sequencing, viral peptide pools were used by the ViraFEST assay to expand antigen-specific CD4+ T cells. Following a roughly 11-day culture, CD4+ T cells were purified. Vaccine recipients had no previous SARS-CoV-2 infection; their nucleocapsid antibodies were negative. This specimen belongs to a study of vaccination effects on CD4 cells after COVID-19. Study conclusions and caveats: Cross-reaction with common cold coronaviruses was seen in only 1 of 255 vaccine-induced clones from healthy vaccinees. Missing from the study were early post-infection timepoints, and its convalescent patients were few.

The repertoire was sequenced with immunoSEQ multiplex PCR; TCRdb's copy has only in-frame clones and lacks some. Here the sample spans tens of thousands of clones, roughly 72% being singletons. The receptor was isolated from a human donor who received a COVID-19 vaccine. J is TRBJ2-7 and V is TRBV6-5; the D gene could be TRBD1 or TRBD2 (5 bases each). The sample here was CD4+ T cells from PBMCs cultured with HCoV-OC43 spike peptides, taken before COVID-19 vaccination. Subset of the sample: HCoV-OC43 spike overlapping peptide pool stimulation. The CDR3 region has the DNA TGTGCCAGCAGAAGAACCGGGACGGCCGACGAGCAGTACGTC. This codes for CASRRTGTADEQYV.